This TCR beta chain was retrieved from a study of beta chain features in type 1 diabetes (dated by TCRdb to about 2018). Broadly, across the study: No differences in mean age, gender distribution, total cell number or subset yield were found between patients and healthy donors. A total of roughly 98,000,000 sorted cells were examined across all samples, and RNA yield correlated strongly with the number of cells per subset. The study compared TCRB repertoires of sorted circulating CD4+ T cell subsets between recently diagnosed type 1 diabetes patients and matched healthy donors. Naive and central memory subsets were obtained from all 28 donors, but regulatory and stem cell-like memory subsets were isolated from only 8 patients and roughly 8 healthy donors.

From each donor, a single peripheral blood sample of 100 to 150 mL on average was drawn into heparinised tubes. A BD FACSAria II and a panel including CD45RO, CCR7, CD25, CD127, CD95 and CD27 were used to sort naive, central memory, regulatory and stem cell-like memory CD4+ T cells. Every sorted population had a purity above 95%. Right away, PBMCs were isolated by Lymphoprep density gradient centrifugation and were stained directly, with no culture step. Samples were stained and sorted in pairs, with one healthy donor and one patient per experiment, so that batch effects were minimized. This clone showed up just a few times. Its binding antigen is unknown. Per-base quality was not reported, and no clone a single base away is much larger than it. Results the study describes overall, beyond this receptor: Because cDNA was sequenced instead of genomic DNA, highly expressing activated cells could be over-represented, though the groups showed no difference in activation or CD3 levels. A moderate but significant shortening of TCRB CDR3 length was observed in type 1 diabetes patients in all four CD4+ subsets. PCR might favor shorter templates, but patient and control samples were amplified and corrected together, so any skew would affect both groups equally. At VDJ recombination sites, type 1 diabetes patients had fewer insertions and more deleted nucleotides, which implies abnormalities in thymic rearrangement. Naive, central memory and regulatory TCRB repertoires appeared more similar among patients than among healthy donors. Only small numbers of individuals were included in the HLA sub-analyses, which left unresolved whether HLA type had any influence on TCRB rearrangement.

All of the isolated RNA was reverse transcribed with the High Capacity cDNA Reverse Transcription Kit, so expressed TCRB transcripts were sequenced. Naive, central memory and regulatory T cell samples underwent deep immunoSEQ sequencing, averaging roughly 3.5 million total reads per sample. Sorted cells were lysed in RLT buffer and RNA was extracted with DNase-treated RNeasy Micro or Mini kits, depending on cell number. To prevent cross-contamination, every cell subset was processed on its own, while patient and healthy donor samples were processed together. The immunoSEQ multiplex PCR was used to amplify TCRB sequences from cDNA, yielding 87-bp fragments that span the CDR3 region. Amplicons were sequenced on the Illumina HiSeq platform. The paper's data handling went like this. Synthetic template baselines were used to correct PCR bias computationally, reads within Hamming distance 2 were collapsed together, and singletons that could not be merged were discarded. Reads were aligned against IMGT so that V, D and J genes, CDR3 length and insertions or deletions at six rearrangement sites could be assigned. Clonotype counts were normalized to sorted cell number within each subset before computing true diversity and Gini coefficients with the tcR R package. Repertoire sharing was quantified using the overlap coefficient calculated on TCRB nucleotide sequences. As a proxy for the pre-selection repertoire, out-of-frame TCRB sequences from naive cells were analyzed. What TCRdb holds here is the immuneACCESS table cut down to in-frame rearrangements. Part of the clones is not present; checked against another copy, under half of the missing clones reflect an unresolved V gene, and the others are unexplained. V, J and clone size are those of that table, while D and trimming were read from the DNA. Within this sample are about half a million clones, with about 32% of them counted one time only. The biggest ten clones account for more than 0.055% of the sample.

The junction shows trimming of 4 bases on V and 2 bases on J, and the gene matches do not reach 6 bases of it. CDR1 and CDR2, per the germline V gene, are SGDLS and YYNGEE. The CDR3 holds 15 amino acids from the cysteine to the phenylalanine. Only the CDR3 portion is preserved as DNA: 45 bases, with reading frame beginning at the first base. The specimen sequenced was naive CD4+ T cells from blood. Taken with the paper, the label for cell subset or site translates to: true naive CD4+ T cells. The receptor comes from a man aged 18 to 29 in good health. The V gene is TRBV9 and the J gene is TRBJ2-3; 8 middle bases align to TRBD2. The CDR3 is CASSKLAESTDTQYF. The DNA sequence is as follows: TGTGCCAGCAGCAAACTAGCGGAATCCACAGATACGCAGTATTTT.